One and the same sample provided the 16 T cell receptor beta chains below, sequenced in a study of blood T cell repertoires in COVID-19. The repertoire was sequenced with immunoSEQ multiplex PCR; TCRdb's copy has only in-frame clones and lacks some. This sample carries about 200,000 clones, around nine tenths of them seen once, and the ten largest clones take about a fifth. The sequenced material came from peripheral blood. The receptors here all came from a man aged 55 to 69 with active or convalescent COVID-19.

This clone was observed a single time. The chain employs TRBV10-2 and TRBJ2-3, with 9 bases matching TRBD2. Unmatched junction bases numbered 3, after V lost 4 bases and J lost 1 base. CDR3 size: 15 residues. Germline V gene sequence: CDR1 WSHSY, CDR2 SAAADI. As DNA, the CDR3 is TGCGCCAGCAGTGTGACTAGCGGAGGCACAGATACGCAGTATTTT. It specifies CASSVTSGGTDTQYF.

The chain is built from TRBV2 and TRBJ1-4; unclear D gene. V was shortened by 4 bases and J by 6 bases, with 6 bases between the two germline ends. This CDR3 has 12 amino acids. The germline gives CDR1 SNHLY, CDR2 FYNNEI. The DNA for the CDR3 is TGTGCCAGCAGTGGGGAGTATGAAAAACTGTTTTTT. Amino acid sequence: CASSGEYEKLFF.

This chain uses TRBV6-1 with TRBJ2-5, with 9 bases lining up with TRBD2. The length of the CDR3 is 16 residues. The J segment lost 3 bases and the V segment lost 2 bases, leaving 7 bases of the junction unmatched. Germline CDR1 MNHNS, CDR2 SASEGT. CDR3 DNA sequence: TGTGCCAGCAGTGAAATTCGCCTAGCGGGAAAAGAGACCCAGTACTTC. Translated: CASSEIRLAGKETQYF.

This clone was seen just once. This rearrangement joins TRBV2 to TRBJ2-2; 8 bases are a match to TRBD2. The CDR3 is 15 residues long. Trimming removed 8 bases from V and 3 bases from J; junction bases left unmatched: 8. CDR1 is SNHLY, CDR2 FYNNEI, per germline. CDR3 protein: CASLGTSGYTGELFF. CDR3 nucleotides: TGTGCCAGCCTAGGAACTAGCGGTTACACCGGGGAGCTGTTTTTT.

Worth noting for this clone: Germline is not matched at one junction end, which may reflect a read error. Other nucleotide sequences from this sample produce the same CDR3. V gene TRBV5-1 combines with J gene TRBJ2-2; weak D call: TRBD2 (5 bases). Per germline, CDR1 SGHRS and CDR2 YFSETQ. The CDR3 is 14 residues long. CDR3 coding DNA: TGCGCCAGCAGTTTGGGAGAGGTGACCGGGGAGCTGTTTTTT. Protein: CASSLGEVTGELFF. The complete variable domain, with remaining parts taken from reference TRBV5-1 and TRBJ2-2, reads KAGVTQTPRYLIKTRGQQVTLSCSPISGHRSVSWYQQTPGQGLQFLFEYFSETQRNKGNFPGRFSGRQFSNSRSEMNVSTLELGDSALYLCASSLGEVTGELFFGEGSRLTVL.

This chain uses TRBV23-1 with TRBJ1-5; 7 bases are shared with TRBD1. TRBV23-1 is treated as an ORF (open reading frame) with a function not yet certain. The CDR3 extends over 16 amino acids. J gave up 6 bases and V 0 bases, and 8 bases lay outside the gene matches. The CDR3 sequence: CASSQSGGVGAQPQHF. The CDR3 DNA reads as TGCGCCAGCAGTCAATCAGGGGGCGTAGGGGCTCAGCCCCAGCATTTT.

The chain couples TRBV29-1 to TRBJ1-2; tentative D call: TRBD1 (5 bases). Germline lookup yields CDR1 SQVTM and CDR2 ANQGSEA. The CDR3 contains 14 residues. Trimming took off 4 bases at V and 4 bases at J, with 16 bases between the two ends. DNA of the CDR3: TGCAGCGTTGTTCCGCAGGGAAGGAGCTATGGCTACACCTTC. This codes for CSVVPQGRSYGYTF.

The V gene is TRBV9, the J gene TRBJ1-1, with D unclear. The germline V gene has CDR1 SGDLS and CDR2 YYNGEE. V was cut by 0 bases and J by 1 base, with 10 bases left in between. CDR3 length: 15 amino acids. The CDR3 DNA sequence: TGTGCCAGCAGCGTAGAGGCAGGAGGGAACACTGAAGCTTTCTTT. As protein: CASSVEAGGNTEAFF.

The gene calls are TRBV19 and TRBJ1-5, with TRBD1 matching over 7 bases. Germline V gene data show CDR1 as LNHDA and CDR2 as SQIVND (reference sequence). The CDR3 is made up of 15 amino acids. Trimming took 9 bases from V and 0 from J; bases not matched to a gene: 8. Written as DNA, the CDR3 is TGTGCCAGGCGGCGGACAGGATATAGCAATCAGCCCCAGCATTTT. It translates to CARRRTGYSNQPQHF.

The chain links TRBV5-4 to TRBJ1-1, with 7 bases matching TRBD1. Germline CDR1 SGHNT, CDR2 YYREEE (reference sequence). Trimming removed 4 bases from V and 0 bases from J; junction bases left unmatched: 3. This CDR3 is built from 14 residues. The DNA for the CDR3 is TGTGCCAGCAGCCGCACAGGGGTGAACACTGAAGCTTTCTTT. It encodes CASSRTGVNTEAFF.

The chain recombines TRBV5-1 with TRBJ2-5; weak D call: TRBD2 (6 bases). Germline V lookup: CDR1 SGHRS, CDR2 YFSETQ. V was shortened by 1 base and J by 5 bases, with 12 bases between the two germline ends. The CDR3 is 14 residues long. The CDR3 DNA sequence: TGCGCCAGCAGCTTGTCGGAGGGGAGGGAGACCCAGTACTTC. Amino acid sequence: CASSLSEGRETQYF.

The chain joins TRBV5-1 to TRBJ2-3, with no clear D. The CDR3 consists of 15 residues. V lost 1 base, J lost 0 bases, and 9 bases lay in between. CDR1 is SGHRS and CDR2 is YFSETQ in the germline V gene. The CDR3 loop is CASSLSLLSTDTQYF. CDR3 coding DNA: TGCGCCAGCAGCTTGTCCCTGCTAAGCACAGATACGCAGTATTTT.

Here the CDR3 reads CASSLTRNGELFF. DNA for the CDR3: TGCGCCAGCAGCCTGACGAGGAACGGGGAGCTGTTTTTT. V is TRBV4-1 and J is TRBJ2-2, with D unresolved. The CDR3 totals 13 residues. Germline lookup yields CDR1 MGHRA and CDR2 YSYEKL. Trimming took off 4 bases at V and 7 bases at J, with 10 bases between the two ends.

The rearrangement links TRBV27 to TRBJ2-7, with D tentatively TRBD1 (6 bases). Trimming stripped 3 bases from V and 3 bases from J, with 12 bases between. The CDR3 is 14 amino acids. Germline V CDR1 and CDR2: MNHEY, SMNVEV (reference sequence). The CDR3 loop reads CASSFLGRGYEQYF. As DNA, the CDR3 is TGTGCCAGCAGTTTTTTGGGCAGGGGCTACGAGCAGTACTTC.

The CDR3 here is CASSHSGLIYEQYF. The CDR3 nucleotides are TGTGCCAGCAGCCACTCTGGACTGATATACGAGCAGTACTTC. The chain employs TRBV4-2 and TRBJ2-7, with TRBD2 as a possible D gene (5 bases). From germline, CDR1 is LGHNA and CDR2 YNFKEQ. The CDR3 loop spans 14 amino acids. The ends were cut back, 3 bases at V and 4 bases at J, with 13 bases in the middle.

This sequence joins TRBV21-1 and TRBJ1-6. TRBV21-1 is assigned pseudogene status. The CDR3 consists of 18 residues. DNA of the CDR3: TGTGCCAGCAGCAAACCGGAGGTGGAGGGAAGGAGTAATTCACCCCTCCACTTT. Amino acids: CASSKPEVEGRSNSPLHF.